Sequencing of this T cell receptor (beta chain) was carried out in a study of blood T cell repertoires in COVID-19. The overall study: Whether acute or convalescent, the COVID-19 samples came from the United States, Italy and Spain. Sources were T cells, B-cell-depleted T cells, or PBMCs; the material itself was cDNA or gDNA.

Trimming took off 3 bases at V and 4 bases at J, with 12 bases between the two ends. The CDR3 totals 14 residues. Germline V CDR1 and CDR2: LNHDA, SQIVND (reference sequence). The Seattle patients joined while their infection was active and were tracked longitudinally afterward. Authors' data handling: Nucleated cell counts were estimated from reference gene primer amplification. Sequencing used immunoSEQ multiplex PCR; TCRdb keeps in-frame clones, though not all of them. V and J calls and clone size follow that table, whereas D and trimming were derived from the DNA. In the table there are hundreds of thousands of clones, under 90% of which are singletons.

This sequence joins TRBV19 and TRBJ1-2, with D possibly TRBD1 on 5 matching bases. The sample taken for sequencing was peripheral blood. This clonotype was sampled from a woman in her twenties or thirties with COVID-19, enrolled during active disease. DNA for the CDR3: TGTGCCAGTAGTATTACGGGGGTCGGCTATGGCTACACCTTC. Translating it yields CASSITGVGYGYTF.